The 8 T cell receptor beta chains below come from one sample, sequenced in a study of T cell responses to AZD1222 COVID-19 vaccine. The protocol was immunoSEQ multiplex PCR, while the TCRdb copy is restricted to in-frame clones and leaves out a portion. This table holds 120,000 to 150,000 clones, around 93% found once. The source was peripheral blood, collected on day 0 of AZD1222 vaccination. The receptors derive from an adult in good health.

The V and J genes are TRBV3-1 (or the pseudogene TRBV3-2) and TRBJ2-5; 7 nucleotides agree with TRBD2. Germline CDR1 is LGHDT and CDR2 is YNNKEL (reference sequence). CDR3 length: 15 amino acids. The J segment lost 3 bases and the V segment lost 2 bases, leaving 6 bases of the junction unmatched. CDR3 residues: CASSQYVAGEETQYF. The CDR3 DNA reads TGTGCCAGCAGCCAATATGTAGCGGGCGAAGAGACCCAGTACTTC.

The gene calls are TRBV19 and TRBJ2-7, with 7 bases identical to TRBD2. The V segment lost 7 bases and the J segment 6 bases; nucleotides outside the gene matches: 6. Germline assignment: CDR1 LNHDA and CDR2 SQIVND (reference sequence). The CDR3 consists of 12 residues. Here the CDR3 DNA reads TGTGCCAGTAACCGCGGGAGCGGCGAGCAGTACTTC. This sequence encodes CASNRGSGEQYF.

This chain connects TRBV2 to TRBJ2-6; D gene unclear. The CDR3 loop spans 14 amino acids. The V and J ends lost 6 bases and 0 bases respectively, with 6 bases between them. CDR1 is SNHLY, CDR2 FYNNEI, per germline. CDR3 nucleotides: TGTGCCAGCAGCTCTAGCTCTGGGGCCAACGTCCTGACTTTC. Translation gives CASSSSSGANVLTF.

The CDR3, as DNA: TGTGCCAGCAGCGGGGGACTAAGTCTTACCGGGGAGCTGTTTTTT. This codes for CASSGGLSLTGELFF. This sequence joins TRBV5-4 and TRBJ2-2; 7 bases line up with TRBD2. V shed 4 bases and J 5 bases; nucleotides not matched to a gene: 8. This CDR3 contains 15 residues. Germline V lookup: CDR1 SGHNT, CDR2 YYREEE (reference sequence).

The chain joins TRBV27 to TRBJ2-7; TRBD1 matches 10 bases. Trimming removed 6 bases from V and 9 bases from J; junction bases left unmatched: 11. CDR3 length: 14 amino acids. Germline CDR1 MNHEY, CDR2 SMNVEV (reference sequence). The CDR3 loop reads CASRQTGGPAGQYF. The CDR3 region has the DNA TGTGCCAGCAGGCAGACAGGGGGCCCCGCTGGGCAGTACTTC.

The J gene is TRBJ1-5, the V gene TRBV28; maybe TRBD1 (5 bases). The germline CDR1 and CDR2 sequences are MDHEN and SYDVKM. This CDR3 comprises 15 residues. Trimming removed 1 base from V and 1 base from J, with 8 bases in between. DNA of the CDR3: TGTGCCAGCAGTTTATCGGGGGGGAGCAATCAGCCCCAGCATTTT. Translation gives CASSLSGGSNQPQHF.

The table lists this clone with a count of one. CDR3 sequence (DNA): TGTGCCAGCAGTGATCGCGGGAGGTTGGGCATTCAGTACTTC. Its translation is CASSDRGRLGIQYF. The chain has TRBV2 and TRBJ2-4; 8 bases map to TRBD2. The CDR3 runs 14 residues. V lost 3 bases to trimming and J lost 9 bases; unmatched junction nucleotides: 7. Germline values: CDR1 SNHLY, CDR2 FYNNEI.

CDR3 sequence: CASSERAAAANEQFF. The CDR3 DNA is TGTGCCAGCAGTGAAAGAGCGGCAGCTGCTAATGAGCAGTTCTTC. The J gene is TRBJ2-1, the V gene TRBV25-1; D is perhaps TRBD2 (5 bases). Germline-derived CDR1 and CDR2 are MGHDK and SYGVNS. V dropped 2 bases and J dropped 7 bases, with 15 bases sitting between them. CDR3 size: 15 residues.